These 32 T cell receptor beta chains share one sample of origin, sequenced in a study of T cell repertoires in cytomegalovirus infection. TCRdb redid the calling of the reads with MiXCR, one entry per CDR3 protein. There are more than 500,000 distinct CDR3 sequences in the sample; 16% occur only once, and roughly a quarter lies in the top ten. Specimen: CD8+ T cells from PBMCs. Every receptor here comes from a human donor in good health (CMV status not recorded). Some clones in this sample may be carry-over from other donors' samples.

This clonotype has ten or more counts. The chain employs TRBV6-5 and TRBJ1-5; TRBD1 aligns across 8 bases. J was trimmed by 5 bases and V by 4 bases; bases with no gene match: 4. In germline, CDR1 is MNHEY, CDR2 SVGAGI. There are 14 residues in the CDR3. The CDR3 spells CASSSQGAYQPQHF. CDR3 DNA: TGTGCCAGCAGTTCCCAGGGGGCGTATCAGCCCCAGCATTTT.

The chain couples TRBV27 to TRBJ2-3; TRBD2 agrees at 10 bases. Germline V gene sequence: CDR1 MNHEY, CDR2 SMNVEV (reference sequence). V was pared by 2 bases and J by 4 bases, with 6 bases of the junction left unmatched. The CDR3 consists of 16 residues. The CDR3 nucleotides are TGTGCCAGCAGTTTACTAGCGGGAGAACTTGCAGATACGCAGTATTTT. Its translation: CASSLLAGELADTQYF.

This clonotype was counted at least ten times. The chain uses TRBV5-6 and TRBJ2-2, with D possibly being TRBD2 (6 bases). This CDR3 has 18 amino acids. From germline, CDR1 is SGHDT and CDR2 YYEEEE. V dropped 6 bases and J dropped 4 bases, with 25 bases sitting between them. DNA for the CDR3: TGTGCCAGCACTCAGGGACTTTTTCCACCATCTTTCACCGGGGAGCTGTTTTTT. Translated: CASTQGLFPPSFTGELFF.

There are many counts of this clonotype. The chain links TRBV15 to TRBJ2-1; D unclear. Germline V gene data show CDR1 as LNHNV and CDR2 as YYDKDF (reference sequence). Trimming removed 1 base from V and 6 bases from J, with 10 bases in between. CDR3 length: 14 amino acids. CDR3 sequence (DNA): TGTGCCACCAGCAGAGTTGAAAGGCGCAATGAGCAGTTCTTC. Protein product: CATSRVERRNEQFF.

This clonotype was counted a few times. The CDR3 sequence: CASSYRRTGVLNTEAFF. In DNA form, the CDR3 reads TGTGCCAGCAGTTACCGACGGACAGGGGTTCTGAACACTGAAGCTTTCTTT. J is TRBJ1-1 and V is TRBV6-5, with 9 bases matching TRBD1. Trimming cost V 2 bases and J 0 bases; bases outside gene matches: 7. CDR1 is MNHEY and CDR2 is SVGAGI in the germline V gene. The CDR3 is 17 amino acids.

This clonotype was detected ten times or more. This rearrangement joins TRBV4-1 to TRBJ2-1; D perhaps matches TRBD2 (6 bases). Per the germline V gene, CDR1 is MGHRA and CDR2 is YSYEKL. CDR3 size: 16 residues. V was clipped by 1 base and J by 5 bases, with 15 bases between them. The CDR3 spells CASSQVITGVNNEQFF. CDR3 in DNA: TGCGCCAGCAGCCAAGTGATAACGGGAGTGAACAATGAGCAGTTCTTC.

Notes on this clonotype: Given a much more abundant clone one base away, this may be a read error. The gene calls are TRBV5-3 and TRBJ2-1; 7 positions match TRBD1. TRBV5-3 falls under the ORF class, with uncertain function. The CDR3 runs to 16 residues. CDR3 nucleotides: TGTGCCAGCAGCTTAGGACTCAGGGGGTACTACAGTGAGCAGTTCTTC. Its protein product is CASSLGLRGYYSEQFF.

This clonotype was recorded many times. J is TRBJ1-1 and V is TRBV12-3 or TRBV12-4, with 9 bases matching TRBD1. There are 17 residues in the CDR3. V lost 6 bases and J lost 2; bases outside the gene matches: 13. CDR3 sequence: CASRPFSDRGGNTEAFF. CDR3 coding DNA: TGTGCCAGCAGACCCTTCTCGGACAGGGGAGGAAACACTGAAGCTTTCTTT.

This chain connects TRBV6-1 to TRBJ2-1; TRBD1 aligns across 12 bases. The germline V gene has CDR1 MNHNS and CDR2 SASEGT. CDR3 length: 18 residues. With V trimmed by 0 bases and J by 7 bases, 10 bases remained unmatched. CDR3 sequence reads: CASSEAYFRDRGRNEQFF. The CDR3 DNA sequence: TGTGCCAGCAGTGAAGCGTACTTCCGGGACAGGGGGCGAAATGAGCAGTTCTTC.

The chain employs TRBV7-3 and TRBJ1-4; D perhaps matches TRBD1 (5 bases). Germline V gives CDR1 SGHTA, CDR2 FQGTGA. V was cut by 5 bases and J by 14 bases, with 21 bases left in between. This CDR3 comprises 14 residues. The CDR3 DNA is TGTGCCAGCAGCAGAGGGGCAACTAATGAAATTCTGTTTTTT. Its protein product is CASSRGATNEILFF.

This clonotype was detected ten times or more. V usage is TRBV4-1 and J usage is TRBJ1-6, with D perhaps matching TRBD1 (6 bases). Germline CDR1 is MGHRA and CDR2 is YSYEKL. Trimming shortened V by 3 bases and J by 3 bases, and 15 bases separated the two germline ends. The CDR3 is 17 residues long. As DNA, the CDR3 is TGCGCCAGCAGCCACTCTTTACAGGGCTACTATAATTCACCCCTCCACTTT. Translating gives CASSHSLQGYYNSPLHF.

The chain has TRBV7-9 and TRBJ2-2; TRBD1 matches at 7 bases. The germline V gene has CDR1 SEHNR and CDR2 FQNEAQ (reference sequence). Trimming cost V 5 bases and J 5 bases; bases outside gene matches: 11. The CDR3 length is 16 residues. CDR3 coding DNA: TGTGCCAGCAGCCCCGAAGGGGGCGCAGGGACCGGGGAGCTGTTTTTT. It yields the protein CASSPEGGAGTGELFF.

This clonotype has ten or more counts. The chain is built from TRBV7-6 and TRBJ1-1; D remains unclear. Germline V CDR1 and CDR2: SGHVS, FNYEAQ. CDR3 length: 15 residues. With 5 bases removed from V and 0 bases from J, the gap between germline ends came to 13 bases. The CDR3 loop reads CASSPLTALNTEAFF. CDR3 sequence (DNA): TGTGCCAGCAGCCCCCTTACCGCGCTGAACACTGAAGCTTTCTTT.

The chain joins TRBV19 to TRBJ1-1; 9 bases are shared with TRBD1. Germline trimming cut 1 base from V and 4 bases from J; bases unmatched to any gene: 7. CDR3 size: 16 residues. Germline CDR1 is LNHDA and CDR2 is SQIVND (reference sequence). CDR3 sequence (DNA): TGTGCCAGTAGTATAGCCACAGGGGGCCGGGGCACTGAAGCTTTCTTT. This gives the protein CASSIATGGRGTEAFF.

For this clonotype: This clone may be a read error of a much larger clone one base away. The rearrangement links TRBV27 to TRBJ2-1, with D perhaps TRBD1 or TRBD2 (9 bases each). Germline lookup yields CDR1 MNHEY and CDR2 SMNVEV (reference sequence). With 6 bases removed from V and 2 bases from J, the gap between germline ends came to 35 bases. This CDR3 spans 22 amino acids. The CDR3 loop reads CASSLQTGGGGESGPPYNEQFF. For the CDR3, the DNA is TGTGCCAGCAGCCTCCAAACAGGGGGCGGGGGGGAAAGCGGGCCTCCCTACAATGAGCAGTTCTTC.

The sample holds a few counts of this clonotype. The J gene is TRBJ2-7, the V gene TRBV20-1, with D hard to call. The CDR3 runs to 14 residues. Trimming took 5 bases from V and 6 from J, leaving 20 bases between them. Germline V gene lookup returns CDR1 DFQATT and CDR2 SNEGSKA (reference sequence). The CDR3 nucleotides are TGCAGTGCTCCCTCCGAGGACGGGTTCCGCGAGCAGTACTTC. Amino acids: CSAPSEDGFREQYF.

This clonotype was counted only a few times. V and J are TRBV4-1 and TRBJ1-5; maybe TRBD1 (5 bases). Trimming shortened V by 3 bases and J by 1 base, and 13 bases separated the two germline ends. The CDR3 spans 16 residues. Germline CDR1 MGHRA, CDR2 YSYEKL. The CDR3 sequence: CASSHERGRSNQPQHF. In nucleotides, the CDR3 is TGCGCCAGCAGCCATGAGAGGGGACGGAGCAATCAGCCCCAGCATTTT.

This clonotype was detected ten times or more. J is TRBJ1-2 and V is TRBV28; 12 bases match TRBD1. This CDR3 is built from 16 residues. Trimming removed 5 bases from V and 8 bases from J; junction bases left unmatched: 12. Germline assignment: CDR1 MDHEN and CDR2 SYDVKM. Here the CDR3 reads CASSRTGQGARGGYTF. CDR3 sequence (DNA): TGTGCCAGCAGTCGGACGGGACAGGGGGCGCGAGGCGGCTACACCTTC.

This clonotype was seen repeatedly, ten times or more. This chain connects TRBV11-2 to TRBJ2-1; 9 bases are a match to TRBD2. The CDR3 consists of 18 residues. Unmatched junction bases numbered 11, after V lost 1 base and J lost 4 bases. Germline V gives CDR1 SGHAT, CDR2 FQNNGV. Written as DNA, the CDR3 is TGTGCCAGCAGCTTAGTGTCCCTAGCGGGATCTTTTTACAATGAGCAGTTCTTC. Translating gives CASSLVSLAGSFYNEQFF.

This clonotype was seen only a few times. V usage is TRBV20-1 and J usage is TRBJ2-2; no clear D. This CDR3 has 12 residues. The germline CDR1 and CDR2 sequences are DFQATT and SNEGSKA (reference sequence). The germline V and J ends were trimmed by 4 bases and 7 bases, with 10 bases remaining between them. Written as DNA, the CDR3 is TGCAGTGCTACCCGCGGAATCGGGGAGCTGTTTTTT. It translates to CSATRGIGELFF.

This clonotype has a count of ten or more. The J gene is TRBJ2-5, the V gene TRBV7-9, with D unclear. V dropped 7 bases and J dropped 2 bases, with 17 bases sitting between them. Per germline, CDR1 SEHNR and CDR2 FQNEAQ (reference sequence). The CDR3 has 15 amino acids. In DNA, the CDR3 is TGTGCCAGCACCCTCCGGCGTTTGGGTCAAGAGACCCAGTACTTC. Protein sequence: CASTLRRLGQETQYF.

The chain recombines TRBV12-5 with TRBJ1-4, with D possibly TRBD1 on 6 matching bases. Germline-derived CDR1 and CDR2 are LGHNT and FRNRAP. CDR3 length: 16 residues. Trimming cost V 1 base and J 6 bases, with 15 bases left between them. CDR3 bases: TGTGCTAGTGGTTTGGGACCGAGGGGGTATGATGAAAAACTGTTTTTT. Amino acids: CASGLGPRGYDEKLFF.

A few counts support this clonotype. This chain links TRBV5-4 with TRBJ2-7; D might be TRBD2 (5 bases). The CDR3 is 14 residues long. Germline V gene lookup returns CDR1 SGHNT and CDR2 YYREEE (reference sequence). V was shortened by 2 bases and J by 3 bases, with 12 bases between the two germline ends. The CDR3 DNA sequence: TGTGCCAGCAGCTTTGATATTGGACTCTACGAGCAGTACTTC. This gives the protein CASSFDIGLYEQYF.

This clonotype was recorded at least ten times. This chain links TRBV28 with TRBJ2-1, with 12 positions matching TRBD2. Per the germline V gene, CDR1 is MDHEN and CDR2 is SYDVKM. CDR3 length equals 17 residues. After removal of 5 bases from V and 5 bases from J, the junction contained 10 bases not matched to a gene. CDR3 nucleotide sequence: TGTGCCAGCAGTCTCCGACTAGCGGGAGTTTTGAACAATGAGCAGTTCTTC. Amino acid sequence: CASSLRLAGVLNNEQFF.

This clonotype was seen a handful of times. The V and J genes are TRBV4-2 and TRBJ2-1; 10 positions match TRBD2. Trimming cost V 0 bases and J 9 bases; bases outside gene matches: 8. The CDR3 is made up of 16 amino acids. Germline CDR1 is LGHNA and CDR2 is YNFKEQ. The CDR3 sequence is CASSQDGSGGAAEQFF. The CDR3 bases are TGTGCCAGCAGCCAAGATGGGAGCGGGGGGGCGGCTGAGCAGTTCTTC.

This clonotype was seen ten or more times. The V and J genes are TRBV7-2 and TRBJ1-2; D not certain. This CDR3 comprises 15 residues. Between the trimmed V and J ends, which lost 5 bases and 0 bases, there was a span of 13 bases. The germline gives CDR1 SGHTA, CDR2 FQGNSA. The CDR3: CASSPIKATNYGYTF. The CDR3 region has the DNA TGTGCCAGCAGCCCGATTAAAGCCACTAACTATGGCTACACCTTC.

This clonotype occurred many times. The J gene is TRBJ2-4, the V gene TRBV27; the match to TRBD2 covers 7 bases. The CDR3 is 16 amino acids. After removal of 5 bases from V and 0 bases from J, the junction contained 7 bases not matched to a gene. From germline, CDR1 is MNHEY and CDR2 SMNVEV (reference sequence). CDR3 sequence reads: CASSPRTRTAKNIQYF. Written as DNA, the CDR3 is TGTGCCAGCAGTCCGCGGACTAGAACAGCCAAAAACATTCAGTACTTC.

The rearrangement links TRBV7-9 to TRBJ2-2; 11 bases are a match to TRBD2. The germline V gene has CDR1 SEHNR and CDR2 FQNEAQ (reference sequence). This CDR3 contains 16 residues. V trimming: 5 bases; J trimming: 2 bases; junction bases outside the gene matches: 4. CDR3 sequence reads: CASSRLAGFNTGELFF. The CDR3 DNA follows: TGTGCCAGCAGCCGACTAGCGGGGTTCAACACCGGGGAGCTGTTTTTT.

The sample holds a few counts of this clonotype. The rearrangement uses TRBV20-1 and TRBJ2-7; D possibly corresponds to TRBD1 (5 bases). This CDR3 has 15 amino acids. CDR1 and CDR2 from the germline V gene are DFQATT and SNEGSKA (reference sequence). V lost 3 bases and J 5 bases, leaving 20 bases between the germline ends. The CDR3 bases are TGCAGTGCTAGCAACGAAAGGGGTTTGATCGACGAGCAGTACTTC. This codes for CSASNERGLIDEQYF.

A note on this clonotype: A single base separates this from a much larger clone, so it may be a read error. This CDR3 is missing its conserved last phenylalanine or tryptophan, likely due to a read error. The V and J genes are TRBV4-1 and TRBJ1-2; tentative D call: TRBD1 (5 bases). Germline values: CDR1 MGHRA, CDR2 YSYEKL. V lost 1 base and J lost 8, with 23 bases in between. The CDR3 runs 17 residues. The CDR3 reads CASSQARHIREIEGYTL. CDR3 in DNA: TGCGCCAGCAGCCAAGCCCGGCACATCAGGGAAATAGAAGGCTACACCTTA.

There are a few counts of this clonotype. The V call is TRBV2, the J call TRBJ1-5; 12 positions match TRBD1. The ends lost 6 bases at V and 7 bases at J; junction bases unmatched: 13. This CDR3 spans 17 amino acids. Per the germline V gene, CDR1 is SNHLY and CDR2 is FYNNEI. For the CDR3, the DNA is TGTGCCAGCAGCCACATGGGGGACAGGGGGCTAAGGCAGCCCCAGCATTTT. It codes for CASSHMGDRGLRQPQHF.

V is TRBV13 and J is TRBJ2-5; unclear D gene. This CDR3 spans 14 amino acids. In germline, CDR1 is PRHDT, CDR2 FYEKMQ (reference sequence). V was clipped by 1 base and J by 4 bases, with 10 bases between them. In nucleotides, the CDR3 is TGTGCCAGCAGCTTAGCGGGCTCTGCAGAGACCCAGTACTTC. It encodes CASSLAGSAETQYF.